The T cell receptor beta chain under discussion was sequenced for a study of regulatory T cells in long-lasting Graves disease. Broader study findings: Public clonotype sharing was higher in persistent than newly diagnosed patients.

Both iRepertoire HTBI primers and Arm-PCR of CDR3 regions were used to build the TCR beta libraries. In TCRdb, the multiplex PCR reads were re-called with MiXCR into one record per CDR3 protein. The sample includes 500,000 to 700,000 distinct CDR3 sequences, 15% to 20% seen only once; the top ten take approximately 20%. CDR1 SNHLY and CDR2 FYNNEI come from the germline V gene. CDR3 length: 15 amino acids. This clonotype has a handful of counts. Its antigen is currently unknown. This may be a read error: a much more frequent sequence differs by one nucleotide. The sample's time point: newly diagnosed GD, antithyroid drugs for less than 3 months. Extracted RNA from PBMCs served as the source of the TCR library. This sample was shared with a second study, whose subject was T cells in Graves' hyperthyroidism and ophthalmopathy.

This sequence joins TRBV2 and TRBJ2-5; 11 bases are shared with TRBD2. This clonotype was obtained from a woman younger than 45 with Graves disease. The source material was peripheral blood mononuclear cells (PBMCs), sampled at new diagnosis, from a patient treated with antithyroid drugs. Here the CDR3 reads CASSALAGVGEAQYF. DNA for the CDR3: TGTGCCAGCAGTGCACTAGCGGGAGTTGGAGAGGCCCAGTACTTC.